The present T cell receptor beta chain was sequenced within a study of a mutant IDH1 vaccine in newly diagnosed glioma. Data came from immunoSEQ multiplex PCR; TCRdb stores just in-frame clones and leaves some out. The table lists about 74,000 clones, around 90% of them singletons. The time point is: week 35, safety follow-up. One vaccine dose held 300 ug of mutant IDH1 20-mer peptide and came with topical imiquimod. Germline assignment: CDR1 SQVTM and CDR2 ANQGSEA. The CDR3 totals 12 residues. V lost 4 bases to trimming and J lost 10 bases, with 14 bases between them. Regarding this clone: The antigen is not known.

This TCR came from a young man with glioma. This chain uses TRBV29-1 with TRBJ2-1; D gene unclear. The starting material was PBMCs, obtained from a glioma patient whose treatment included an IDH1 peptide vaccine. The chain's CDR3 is CSVVSPGEEQFF. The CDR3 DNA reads TGCAGCGTTGTATCCCCCGGCGAGGAGCAGTTCTTC.